The 20 T cell receptor beta chains below all came from one sample that was sequenced in a study of blood T cells in healthy people across ages. Through a sample-barcoded 5' primer and a J-beta primer mix, a second PCR was run for 7 to 11 cycles. Each CDR3 protein gets one entry after TCRdb re-called the 5' RACE reads with MiXCR. The sample shows fewer than 800,000 distinct CDR3 sequences, around 32% of them seen only once. Sequencing input: blood. The receptors originated from an elderly woman in good health.

This clonotype came up once. A much larger clone sits a single nucleotide away, making a read error possible. DNA for the CDR3: TGTGCCAGCAGTTTTATTGGGGGACTTGGCACAGATACGCGGTATTTT. Residues: CASSFIGGLGTDTRYF. The J gene is TRBJ2-3, the V gene TRBV28; D is perhaps TRBD2 (6 bases). The germline CDR1 and CDR2 sequences are MDHEN and SYDVKM. There are 16 residues in the CDR3. Variable domain in full (rest from reference TRBV28 and TRBJ2-3): DVKVTQSSRYLVKRTGEKVFLECVQDMDHENMFWYRQDPGLGLRLIYFSYDVKMKEKGDIPEGYSVSREKKERFSLILESASTNQTSMYLCASSFIGGLGTDTRYFGPGTRLTVL.

This clonotype was counted a single time. This chain uses TRBV21-1 with TRBJ2-4; the tabulated D call, TRBD2, remains unverified against the DNA. TRBV21-1 is a pseudogene. This CDR3 region has 19 residues. The CDR3 is CASSKTLAGPCAAKSIQYF. The CDR3 DNA is TGTGCCAGCAGCAAAACTCTAGCGGGTCCCTGCGCGGCCAAAAGCATTCAGTACTTC.

This sequence joins TRBV14 and TRBJ1-4; 10 bases agree with TRBD1. Germline V gives CDR1 SGHDN, CDR2 FVKESK. V lost 5 bases to trimming and J lost 3 bases; unmatched junction nucleotides: 15. CDR3 length: 19 residues. As DNA, the CDR3 is TGTGCCAGCAGCGCCCTGAGGGACAGGGGCCCCCGAGCTAATGAAAAACTGTTTTTT. Protein: CASSALRDRGPRANEKLFF. Combining the CDR3 with reference TRBV14 and TRBJ1-4 gives the whole variable domain EAGVTQFPSHSVIEKGQTVTLRCDPISGHDNLYWYRRVMGKEIKFLLHFVKESKQDESGMPNNRFLAERTGGTYSTLKVQPAELEDSGVYFCASSALRDRGPRANEKLFFGSGTQLSVL.

Here the CDR3 DNA reads TGTGCCAGCAGCTCTGCCGGGGGGTTGTGGGACACTGAAGCTTTCTTT. This translates into CASSSAGGLWDTEAFF. The chain joins TRBV5-8 to TRBJ1-1; possible D gene TRBD1, 5 bases. CDR3 length equals 16 residues. Trimming removed 3 bases at V and 3 bases at J, with 18 bases between. The germline V gene encodes CDR1 SGHTS and CDR2 YDEGEE.

The rearrangement joins TRBV10-3 to TRBJ2-1, with 13 bases that match TRBD2. Germline lookup yields CDR1 ENHRY and CDR2 SYGVKD. This CDR3 has 14 amino acids. After removal of 3 bases from V and 10 bases from J, the junction contained 3 bases not matched to a gene. The CDR3 coding sequence is TGTGCCATCAGTGAAAAACTAGCGGGGGGGGAGCAGTTCTTC. This gives the protein CAISEKLAGGEQFF.

This clonotype was observed a handful of times. The J gene is TRBJ2-2, the V gene TRBV7-8; 7 bases match TRBD1. Germline assignment: CDR1 SGHVS and CDR2 FQNEAQ. J lost 5 bases, V lost 5 bases, and 8 bases had no gene match. The CDR3 covers 15 residues. The CDR3 here is CASSPGGRGTGELFF. For the CDR3, the DNA is TGTGCCAGCAGCCCCGGCGGCAGGGGGACCGGGGAGCTGTTTTTT. Together with reference TRBV7-8 and TRBJ2-2, the CDR3 gives the full variable domain: GAGVSQSPRYKVAKRGQDVALRCDPISGHVSLFWYQQALGQGPEFLTYFQNEAQLDKSGLPSDRFFAERPEGSVSTLKIQRTQQEDSAVYLCASSPGGRGTGELFFGEGSRLTVL.

This clonotype was seen at least ten times. The chain links TRBV30 to TRBJ1-5; D might be TRBD1 (5 bases). V lost 5 bases and J lost 3, with 14 bases in between. Germline loops: CDR1 GTSNPN, CDR2 SVGIG (reference sequence). This CDR3 contains 14 residues. CDR3 DNA: TGTGCCTGGCAAACCGGGACCCTCAATCAGCCCCAGCATTTT. Translation: CAWQTGTLNQPQHF.

This chain connects TRBV29-1 to TRBJ2-7, with D perhaps given as TRBD1 or TRBD2 (6 bases each). Germline-derived CDR1 and CDR2 are SQVTM and ANQGSEA. The length of the CDR3 is 11 residues. Trimming removed 3 bases at V and 12 bases at J, with 15 bases between. In nucleotides, the CDR3 is TGCAGCGTTGAGGGGGGCCAGGTGCGGTACTTC. This codes for CSVEGGQVRYF.

At least ten counts were recorded for this clonotype. This rearrangement joins TRBV13 to TRBJ1-2; the match to TRBD1 covers 11 bases. Germline V gene sequence: CDR1 PRHDT, CDR2 FYEKMQ (reference sequence). The J segment lost 4 bases and the V segment lost 4 bases, leaving 2 bases of the junction unmatched. This CDR3 spans 14 amino acids. CDR3 nucleotides: TGTGCCAGCAGCTCCGGGACAGGGGGCTATGGCTACACCTTC. Protein: CASSSGTGGYGYTF.

Regarding this clonotype: A much larger clone lies a single base off, so this may be a read error. The rearrangement joins TRBV28 to TRBJ2-7, with 8 bases that match TRBD1. The CDR3 totals 17 residues. The V gene's germline CDR1 is MDHEN and CDR2 SYDVKM. The CDR3, as DNA: TGTGCCAGCAGTTTAATACAGGGGGTGGGGAGCTCCTACGAGCAGGACTTC. It translates to CASSLIQGVGSSYEQDF.

This clonotype has more than one count but fewer than ten. This chain uses TRBV15 with TRBJ1-6; 9 nucleotides match TRBD1. Germline values: CDR1 LNHNV, CDR2 YYDKDF (reference sequence). The CDR3 covers 15 residues. Trimming took 5 bases from V and 10 from J; bases not matched to a gene: 9. This CDR3 is CATSGSRDRVSPLHF. CDR3 DNA sequence: TGTGCCACCAGCGGATCCCGGGACAGGGTATCACCCCTCCACTTT.

This rearrangement joins TRBV9 to TRBJ1-6; TRBD1 might be the D (5 bases). Trimming left V 3 bases short and J 8 bases short, with 18 bases between. CDR1 SGDLS and CDR2 YYNGEE come from the germline V gene. The CDR3 is made up of 16 amino acids. The CDR3 loop reads CASSAGGSSRDSPLHF. The CDR3 nucleotides read TGTGCCAGCAGCGCGGGGGGGTCCTCAAGGGATTCACCCCTCCACTTT.

This clonotype was detected ten times or more. The rearrangement joins TRBV27 to TRBJ2-7; 11 bases are shared with TRBD1. The CDR3 totals 14 residues. V was pared by 5 bases and J by 8 bases, with 8 bases of the junction left unmatched. The germline CDR1 and CDR2 sequences are MNHEY and SMNVEV (reference sequence). The CDR3 coding sequence is TGTGCCAGCAGTCCAACGGACAGGGGGCTAAAGCAGTACTTC. Translated, it gives CASSPTDRGLKQYF.

The chain carries TRBV28 and TRBJ1-2; maybe TRBD1 (5 bases). The CDR3 extends over 15 amino acids. Germline CDR1 MDHEN, CDR2 SYDVKM. V gave up 1 base and J gave up 0 bases, with 9 bases separating them. For the CDR3, the DNA is TGTGCCAGCAGTTTATTGGAGGGGACTAACTATGGCTACACCTTC. Translation: CASSLLEGTNYGYTF.

Regarding this clonotype: A much larger clone differs from this one at a single base, so this may be a read error. The V and J genes are TRBV5-6 and TRBJ2-3, with 7 bases aligning to TRBD2. The V gene's germline CDR1 is SGHDT and CDR2 YYEEEE. CDR3 length equals 16 residues. CDR3 loop: CTSSPQGGGGLDTQYF. The CDR3 DNA follows: TGTACCAGCAGCCCCCAAGGTGGCGGGGGATTGGATACGCAGTATTTT. Using reference TRBV5-6 and TRBJ2-3 for the parts outside the CDR3, the full variable domain is DAGVTQSPTHLIKTRGQQVTLRCSPKSGHDTVSWYQQALGQGPQFIFQYYEEEERQRGNFPDRFSGHQFPNYSSELNVNALLLGDSALYLCTSSPQGGGGLDTQYFGPGTRLTVL.

The sample holds a few counts of this clonotype. Being one base from a much bigger clone, this may be a read error. The rearrangement uses TRBV6-1 and TRBJ2-7; D is uncertain. The CDR3 runs 14 residues. Trimming left V 2 bases short and J 3 bases short, with 11 bases between. The V gene's germline CDR1 is MNHNS and CDR2 SASEGT. The CDR3, as DNA: TGTGCCAGCAGTGAATCCAGGACGTTCTACGAGCAGTACTTC. This translates into CASSESRTFYEQYF.

Ten or more counts support this clonotype. J is TRBJ2-4 and V is TRBV6-5, with 8 positions matching TRBD1. V trimming: 5 bases; J trimming: 0 bases; junction bases outside the gene matches: 6. CDR3 length: 16 amino acids. Germline V gene sequence: CDR1 MNHEY, CDR2 SVGAGI. The CDR3 loop is CASSPYRGTAKNIQYF. Written as DNA, the CDR3 is TGTGCCAGCAGTCCTTACAGGGGGACAGCCAAAAACATTCAGTACTTC.

For this clonotype: A much larger clonotype is one base distant, so this may be a read error. The rearrangement uses TRBV7-2 and TRBJ2-1, with D possibly being TRBD2 (5 bases). TRBJ2-7 explains the end of the DNA better; the J call may be wrong. Germline V gene lookup returns CDR1 SGHTA and CDR2 FQGNSA. The CDR3 has 16 residues. The CDR3 loop reads CASSLGGRSSYNEQYF. CDR3 DNA sequence: TGTGCCAGCAGCTTAGGCGGGCGGAGCTCCTACAATGAGCAGTACTTC.

This clonotype was counted only a few times. Possible read error: a much larger clone is one base away. V usage is TRBV29-1 and J usage is TRBJ2-1; either TRBD1 or TRBD2 may fit D (6 bases each). The CDR3 has 15 amino acids. V dropped 6 bases and J dropped 5 bases, with 20 bases sitting between them. Germline assignment: CDR1 SQVTM and CDR2 ANQGSEA. The CDR3 region has the DNA TGCAGCGTCGACGGTCCCGGGGGCAGGCACAATGAGCAGTTCTTC. Its protein product is CSVDGPGGRHNEQFF.

This clonotype appeared many times. The chain employs TRBV10-2 and TRBJ2-5, with 10 bases lining up with TRBD1. Trimming at V came to 6 bases and at J to 5 bases, leaving 12 bases not matched to a gene. This CDR3 contains 16 residues. Germline CDR1 WSHSY, CDR2 SAAADI. In DNA form, the CDR3 reads TGCGCCAGCAGGGACGTCGGGACAGGGGTATCGGAGACCCAGTACTTC. This gives the protein CASRDVGTGVSETQYF.